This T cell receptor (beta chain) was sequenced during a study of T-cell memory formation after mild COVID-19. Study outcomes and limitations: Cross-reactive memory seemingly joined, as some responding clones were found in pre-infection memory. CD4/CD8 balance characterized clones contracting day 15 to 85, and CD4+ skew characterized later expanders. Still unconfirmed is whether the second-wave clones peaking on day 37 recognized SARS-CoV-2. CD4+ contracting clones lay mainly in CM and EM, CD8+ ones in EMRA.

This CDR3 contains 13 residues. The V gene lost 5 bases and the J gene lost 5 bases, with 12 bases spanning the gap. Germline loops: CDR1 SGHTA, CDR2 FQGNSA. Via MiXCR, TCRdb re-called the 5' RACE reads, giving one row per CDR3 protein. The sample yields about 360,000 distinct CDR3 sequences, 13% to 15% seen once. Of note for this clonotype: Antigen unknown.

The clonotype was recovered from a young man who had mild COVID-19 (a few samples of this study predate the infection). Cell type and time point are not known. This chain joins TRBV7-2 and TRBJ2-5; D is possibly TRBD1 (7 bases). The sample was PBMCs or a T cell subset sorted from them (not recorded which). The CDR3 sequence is CASSPTGRETQYF. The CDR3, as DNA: TGTGCCAGCAGCCCGACAGGGAGGGAGACCCAGTACTTC.